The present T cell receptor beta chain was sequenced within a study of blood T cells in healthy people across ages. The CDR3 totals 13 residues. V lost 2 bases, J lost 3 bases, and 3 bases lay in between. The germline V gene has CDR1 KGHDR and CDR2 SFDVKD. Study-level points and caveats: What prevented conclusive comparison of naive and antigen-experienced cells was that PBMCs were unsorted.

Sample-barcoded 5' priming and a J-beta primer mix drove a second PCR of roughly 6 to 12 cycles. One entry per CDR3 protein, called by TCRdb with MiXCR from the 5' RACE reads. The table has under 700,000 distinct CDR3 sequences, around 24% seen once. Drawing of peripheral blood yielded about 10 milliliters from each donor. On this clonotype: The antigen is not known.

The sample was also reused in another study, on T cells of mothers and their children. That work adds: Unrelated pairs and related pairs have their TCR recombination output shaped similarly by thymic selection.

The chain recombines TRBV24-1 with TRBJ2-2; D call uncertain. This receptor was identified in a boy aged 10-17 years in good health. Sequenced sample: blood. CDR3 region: CATSDWDTGELFF. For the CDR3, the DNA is TGTGCCACCAGTGATTGGGACACCGGGGAGCTGTTTTTT.